The clone carrying this T cell receptor (beta chain) occurred a few times. Its antigen is not identified. The TCR beta CDR3 regions underwent amplification using RNA transcripts as the source. The HTBI primer set was used in a first-round RT-PCR of the TCR CDR3. TCRdb redid the calling of the multiplex PCR reads with MiXCR, one entry per CDR3 protein. This table holds more than 450,000 distinct CDR3 sequences, 14% found once. These data belong to a study of T cells in Graves' hyperthyroidism and ophthalmopathy. Study findings and constraints: Stable hyperthyroidism was told apart from ophthalmopathy by a model built on 13 V-J features.

This CDR3 has 13 residues. Deletions cut 7 bases from V and 1 base from J, with 10 bases between. CDR1 and CDR2 (germline): DFQATT, SNEGSKA (reference sequence). Stable disease denoted Graves' hyperthyroidism without ophthalmopathy progression within 18 months. V is TRBV20-1 and J is TRBJ2-2; D is possibly TRBD2 (5 bases). This TCR came from a middle-aged woman with Graves' hyperthyroidism. Material for sequencing was blood. The CDR3 DNA reads as TGCAGTGTAGTGGGAGTGAACACCGGGGAGCTGTTTTTT. Encoded protein: CSVVGVNTGELFF.